The 24 T cell receptor beta chains listed next were all sequenced from one sample in a study of early T cells in non-severe SARS-CoV-2 infection. TCRdb analysed the 5' RACE reads with MiXCR anew, one entry per CDR3 protein. The sample holds 50,000 to 75,000 distinct CDR3 sequences, roughly 9% seen once. The sample was whole blood, taken at baseline. The receptors were sampled from an adult who was a healthcare worker with PCR-confirmed SARS-CoV-2 infection or an uninfected control (not recorded which).

This chain connects TRBV6-6 to TRBJ2-3; perhaps TRBD2 as D (5 bases). Deletions cut 2 bases from V and 6 bases from J, with 6 bases between. This CDR3 is built from 12 residues. Per germline, CDR1 MNHNY and CDR2 SVGAGI (reference sequence). The CDR3 sequence: CASSYEGDTQYF. As DNA, the CDR3 is TGTGCCAGCAGTTACGAGGGCGATACGCAGTATTTT.

This chain connects TRBV5-1 to TRBJ2-5; D is unresolved. The CDR3 covers 14 residues. With 0 bases removed from V and 5 bases from J, the gap between germline ends came to 11 bases. Per germline, CDR1 SGHRS and CDR2 YFSETQ. CDR3 loop: CASSLVDGSETQYF. CDR3 coding DNA: TGCGCCAGCAGCTTGGTCGATGGAAGCGAGACCCAGTACTTC. Together with reference TRBV5-1 and TRBJ2-5, the CDR3 gives the full variable domain: KAGVTQTPRYLIKTRGQQVTLSCSPISGHRSVSWYQQTPGQGLQFLFEYFSETQRNKGNFPGRFSGRQFSNSRSEMNVSTLELGDSALYLCASSLVDGSETQYFGPGTRLLVL.

Written as DNA, the CDR3 is TGTGCCAGCAGAAGACTAGCGGGAGGTGGGAATGAGCAGTTCTTC. Its protein is CASRRLAGGGNEQFF. This rearrangement joins TRBV11-2 to TRBJ2-1; 13 bases line up with TRBD2. Germline V gives CDR1 SGHAT, CDR2 FQNNGV. This CDR3 region has 15 residues. V lost 6 bases to trimming and J lost 7 bases; unmatched junction nucleotides: 6.

The J gene is TRBJ2-3, the V gene TRBV5-6; 7 bases map to TRBD1. V lost 1 base to trimming and J lost 3 bases; unmatched junction nucleotides: 2. This CDR3 region has 14 residues. Germline V gene lookup returns CDR1 SGHDT and CDR2 YYEEEE. Here the CDR3 reads CASSLLQGTDTQYF. The CDR3 coding sequence is TGTGCCAGCAGCTTGTTACAGGGGACAGATACGCAGTATTTT.

This clonotype has just a few counts. This chain uses TRBV11-2 with TRBJ2-2; 9 nucleotides align to TRBD2. This CDR3 has 14 amino acids. V trimming: 5 bases; J trimming: 8 bases; junction bases outside the gene matches: 6. Per germline, CDR1 SGHAT and CDR2 FQNNGV. Here the CDR3 DNA reads TGTGCCAGCAGCGGACTAGCGTTTAGTGGGGAGCTGTTTTTT. Translated, it gives CASSGLAFSGELFF. Supplemented by reference TRBV11-2 and TRBJ2-2, the full variable domain reads EAGVAQSPRYKIIEKRQSVAFWCNPISGHATLYWYQQILGQGPKLLIQFQNNGVVDDSQLPKDRFSAERLKGVDSTLKIQPAKLEDSAVYLCASSGLAFSGELFFGEGSRLTVL.

This rearrangement joins TRBV4-2 to TRBJ1-4; 7 bases map to TRBD1. CDR1 is LGHNA and CDR2 is YNFKEQ in the germline V gene. After removal of 5 bases from V and 8 bases from J, the junction contained 5 bases not matched to a gene. This CDR3 is 13 amino acids long. The CDR3 nucleotides are TGTGCCAGCAGCGGGACAGCCAAGGAAAAACTGTTTTTT. It yields the protein CASSGTAKEKLFF.

This clonotype was detected many times. This chain uses TRBV6-2 or TRBV6-3 with TRBJ2-1; TRBD2 is a possible D gene (5 bases). Germline CDR1 is MNHEY and CDR2 is SVGEGT. Trimming pared 7 bases from V and 5 bases from J, leaving 18 bases between. The CDR3 is 15 residues long. CDR3 coding DNA: TGTGCCAGCACCTCAGGCCGGGATAGGAACAATGAGCAGTTCTTC. It specifies CASTSGRDRNNEQFF.

The table lists this clonotype with a few counts. The rearrangement links TRBV20-1 to TRBJ2-7; TRBD2 aligns across 9 bases. The CDR3 length is 15 residues. The germline gives CDR1 DFQATT, CDR2 SNEGSKA (reference sequence). V lost 4 bases, J lost 2 bases, and 9 bases stayed unmatched. The DNA for the CDR3 is TGCAGTGCTATAGACAGACTAGCGGACGCCTACGAGCAGTACTTC. The encoded protein is CSAIDRLADAYEQYF.

This clonotype has a count of ten or more. The chain recombines TRBV6-5 with TRBJ2-5; D perhaps matches TRBD2 (5 bases). The CDR3 consists of 15 residues. V lost 2 bases and J 9 bases, leaving 19 bases between the germline ends. In germline, CDR1 is MNHEY, CDR2 SVGAGI. The CDR3 nucleotides read TGTGCCAGCAGTTACAAAATAAGCGGATCCGGCCCCCAGTACTTC. This translates into CASSYKISGSGPQYF.

In its sample, this clonotype was seen many times. At one end the junction does not follow the germline gene, possibly because of a read error. This sequence joins TRBV20-1 and TRBJ2-5, with a weak D call TRBD1 (6 bases). The germline V gene encodes CDR1 DFQATT and CDR2 SNEGSKA (reference sequence). The CDR3 sequence is 13 residues long. Here the CDR3 DNA reads TGCAGTGCTAGAGCCGGGCGGACAGAGGCCCAGTACTTC. Its translation is CSARAGRTEAQYF.

The CDR3 DNA sequence: TGCAGTGCTGGGACCCGCTCTGCTTGGGGTGAGCAGTTCTTC. Residues: CSAGTRSAWGEQFF. This rearrangement joins TRBV20-1 to TRBJ2-1, with D possibly called TRBD1 or TRBD2 (5 bases each). Germline CDR1 and CDR2: DFQATT and SNEGSKA (reference sequence). V lost 5 bases and J lost 9, with 20 bases in between. The CDR3 sequence is 14 residues long.

This clonotype showed up just a few times. The chain couples TRBV29-1 to TRBJ2-7; 7 positions agree with TRBD2. Germline lookup yields CDR1 SQVTM and CDR2 ANQGSEA. V lost 0 bases, J lost 3 bases, and 5 bases stayed unmatched. The CDR3 is made up of 14 amino acids. The DNA of the CDR3 is TGCAGCGTTGAAGACCCTAGCGGATTCTACGAGCAGTACTTC. It encodes CSVEDPSGFYEQYF.

The gene calls are TRBV7-3 and TRBJ2-2; 11 bases align to TRBD2. Germline CDR1 and CDR2: SGHTA and FQGTGA. The junction had 10 bases not matched to a gene; V was cut back by 7 bases and J by 6 bases. The CDR3 loop spans 16 amino acids. The CDR3 DNA reads TGTGCCAGCACCCAAGGGGCTAGCGGGAGGCCCGGGGAGCTGTTTTTT. This sequence encodes CASTQGASGRPGELFF. Based on the CDR3 plus reference TRBV7-3 and TRBJ2-2, the full variable domain is GAGVSQTPSNKVTEKGKYVELRCDPISGHTALYWYRQSLGQGPEFLIYFQGTGAADDSGLPNDRFFAVRPEGSVSTLKIQRTERGDSAVYLCASTQGASGRPGELFFGEGSRLTVL.

This clonotype was seen a few times. CDR3 bases: TGTGCCAGTAGTCCGTCTGGGAGCTACGAGCAGTACTTC. Translation gives CASSPSGSYEQYF. This sequence joins TRBV19 and TRBJ2-7, with D tentatively TRBD2 (5 bases). Trimming shortened V by 5 bases and J by 3 bases, and 11 bases separated the two germline ends. Germline loops: CDR1 LNHDA, CDR2 SQIVND (reference sequence). CDR3 length equals 13 residues.

There are many counts of this clonotype. CDR3 nucleotides: TGCAGTGCTAGAGAGATAATACCGGGACATTTGTTCTTC. It is translated as CSAREIIPGHLFF. V and J are TRBV20-1 and TRBJ2-1; possibly TRBD1 for D (6 bases). The V gene lost 0 bases and the J gene lost 15 bases, with 18 bases spanning the gap. The CDR3 length is 13 residues. Germline CDR1 DFQATT, CDR2 SNEGSKA (reference sequence).

This clonotype was detected a few times. The chain employs TRBV7-2 and TRBJ2-1, with D possibly TRBD2 on 5 matching bases. Trimming removed 2 bases at V and 4 bases at J, with 9 bases between. The CDR3 runs 14 residues. Germline V lookup: CDR1 SGHTA, CDR2 FQGNSA. Here the CDR3 DNA reads TGTGCCAGCAGCTTAACGGACTTTTACAATGAGCAGTTCTTC. It is translated as CASSLTDFYNEQFF. Based on the CDR3 plus reference TRBV7-2 and TRBJ2-1, the full variable domain is GAGVSQSPSNKVTEKGKDVELRCDPISGHTALYWYRQSLGQGLEFLIYFQGNSAPDKSGLPSDRFSAERTGGSVSTLTIQRTQQEDSAVYLCASSLTDFYNEQFFGPGTRLTVL.

This chain joins TRBV12-3 or TRBV12-4 and TRBJ1-1, with D perhaps matching TRBD1 (5 bases). V lost 5 bases, J lost 5 bases, and 15 bases lay in between. This CDR3 contains 14 residues. Here the CDR3 reads CASSKGTGTTEAFF. The CDR3, as DNA: TGTGCCAGCAGTAAAGGGACGGGAACGACTGAAGCTTTCTTT.

The sample holds many counts of this clonotype. The rearrangement uses TRBV5-4 and TRBJ2-1; D tentatively reads TRBD1 or TRBD2 (5 bases each). Germline values: CDR1 SGHNT, CDR2 YYREEE (reference sequence). CDR3 length: 15 residues. V lost 2 bases, J lost 8 bases, and 17 bases lay in between. The CDR3 DNA sequence: TGTGCCAGCAGCTTCCTGGGGGAGTCGATGGATGAGCAGTTCTTC. Translating it yields CASSFLGESMDEQFF.

This clonotype appeared many times. This chain connects TRBV4-2 to TRBJ2-1, with 14 bases aligning to TRBD2. Germline V gene data show CDR1 as LGHNA and CDR2 as YNFKEQ. J was trimmed by 3 bases and V by 1 base; bases with no gene match: 11. The CDR3 runs to 20 residues. DNA of the CDR3: TGTGCCAGCAGCCAAGTCCACCTGACTAGCGGGAGGGCCGACTACAATGAGCAGTTCTTC. Translating gives CASSQVHLTSGRADYNEQFF.

The sample holds many counts of this clonotype. The V call is TRBV15, the J call TRBJ2-7; D is possibly TRBD1 (5 bases). The germline CDR1 and CDR2 sequences are LNHNV and YYDKDF (reference sequence). V lost 1 base and J lost 1, with 11 bases in between. The length of the CDR3 is 15 residues. The CDR3 here is CATSRGAGLSYEQYF. The CDR3 DNA follows: TGTGCCACCAGCAGAGGGGCAGGGCTTTCCTACGAGCAGTACTTC.

CDR3 region: CASRQIGAPTYEQYF. The DNA for the CDR3 is TGTGCCAGCAGACAAATCGGGGCCCCCACCTACGAGCAGTACTTC. The rearrangement joins TRBV6-2 or TRBV6-3 to TRBJ2-7; D might be TRBD1 or TRBD2, each matching 5 bases. The CDR3 has 15 amino acids. Germline lookup yields CDR1 MNHEY and CDR2 SVGEGT. V lost 6 bases, J lost 2 bases, and 17 bases lay in between.

This clonotype was counted at least ten times. J is TRBJ2-3 and V is TRBV20-1, with D possibly matching TRBD1 (6 bases). The CDR3 runs to 15 residues. CDR1 and CDR2 (germline): DFQATT, SNEGSKA (reference sequence). V was pared by 0 bases and J by 2 bases, with 12 bases between. The CDR3 loop is CSARDAQGYTDTQYF. The CDR3, as DNA: TGCAGTGCTAGAGATGCCCAGGGGTACACAGATACGCAGTATTTT.

This clonotype was detected many times. This sequence joins TRBV20-1 and TRBJ2-1; perhaps TRBD2 as D (5 bases). Germline V lookup: CDR1 DFQATT, CDR2 SNEGSKA (reference sequence). The germline V and J ends were trimmed by 0 bases and 8 bases, with 11 bases remaining between them. The CDR3 extends over 13 amino acids. This CDR3 is CSARDWAGDEQFF. The CDR3 coding sequence is TGCAGTGCTAGAGATTGGGCCGGGGATGAGCAGTTCTTC.

This clonotype was picked up many times. The V call is TRBV7-2, the J call TRBJ1-1, with D hard to call. The V and J ends lost 4 bases and 9 bases respectively, with 15 bases between them. There are 13 residues in the CDR3. The germline V gene has CDR1 SGHTA and CDR2 FQGNSA. For the CDR3, the DNA is TGTGCCAGCAGCTCCCCCCGGGGTCTGAAAGCTTTCTTT. It encodes CASSSPRGLKAFF.